This T cell receptor (beta chain) was identified in a study of T cell responses to AZD1222 COVID-19 vaccine. Broader study findings: No day 14 peak samples; only post-peak repertoires were characterized.

The CDR3 has 13 residues. Deletions cut 5 bases from V and 5 bases from J, with 13 bases between. Germline CDR1 reads PRHDT; CDR2 reads FYEKMQ (reference sequence). Produced via immunoSEQ multiplex PCR; TCRdb's table is partial and in-frame only. The sample holds around 140,000 clones, 80% to 90% seen once. This clone came up once. Antigen unknown. V usage is TRBV13 and J usage is TRBJ2-7; tentative D call: TRBD1 (6 bases). This specimen was peripheral blood, taken on day 0 of AZD1222 vaccination. The sequence was obtained from an adult in good health. The CDR3 sequence is CASSAYRADEQYF. The CDR3 nucleotides read TGTGCCAGCAGCGCCTACAGGGCGGACGAGCAGTACTTC. The complete variable domain, with remaining parts taken from reference TRBV13 and TRBJ2-7, reads AAGVIQSPRHLIKEKRETATLKCYPIPRHDTVYWYQQGPGQDPQFLISFYEKMQSDKGSIPDRFSAQQFSDYHSELNMSSLELGDSALYFCASSAYRADEQYFGPGTRLTVT.